This T cell receptor beta chain appears in the sequencing data of a study of shared clonotypes between healthy human individuals. Broader study findings: Genetic and exposure-history diversity was limited by the few donors.

The quantity of DNA used in unsorted PBMC replicate PCRs was 250 to 350 ng, corresponding to some 31,000 T cell genomes. Sequencing was performed on unsorted PBMC DNA using ten immunoSEQ deep assay plates. Using immunoSEQ multiplex PCR, the repertoire was profiled, and TCRdb retains in-frame clones only, with some absent. The sample holds about 480,000 clones; 79% are singletons and the top ten take 10% to 15%. This CDR3 comprises 12 residues. CDR1 and CDR2 (germline): MNHEY, SMNVEV (reference sequence). V lost 3 bases and J 4 bases, leaving 4 bases between the germline ends. This clone came up once. What it binds is unknown. The sample holds other DNA sequences that translate to the same CDR3. Donors were healthy HIV-negative adults without recently reported acute infections or vaccinations.

Material: PBMCs. This TCR was recovered from a woman in her thirties or forties in good health. Some clones in this sample may be carry-over from other donors' samples. V usage is TRBV27 and J usage is TRBJ1-5; D remains ambiguous. The CDR3 nucleotides are TGTGCCAGCAGTTTTTATAATCAGCCCCAGCATTTT. Translating it yields CASSFYNQPQHF.